The entry below gives a single TCR beta chain sequence along with its context. Its matching antigen is unknown. Nashville, Tennessee was home to all donors, each a Caucasian adult. The data belong to a study of shared clonotypes between healthy human individuals. Notes on the study in general: All-four-donor shared clonotypes had higher generation probabilities than non-shared clonotypes did. Memory subsets generally showed smaller estimated richness than naive subsets did.

J lost 3 bases, V lost 10 bases, and 6 bases had no gene match. Looked up from germline, CDR1 is SGHRS and CDR2 is YFSETQ. The CDR3 covers 13 residues. Assay: immunoSEQ multiplex PCR; the TCRdb copy retains only in-frame clones and omits some. The sample contains about 1.1 million clones, around 78% of which appear only once. The sample was memory CD4+ T cells from PBMCs. The subset here: CD45RA-negative fraction. This sequence joins TRBV5-1 and TRBJ1-4, with 7 bases fitting TRBD1. This receptor was obtained from a young man in good health. Some clones in this sample may be carry-over from other donors' samples. CDR3 DNA: TGCGCCTCCCGGGACAGCCCTAATGAAAAACTGTTTTTT. Translated: CASRDSPNEKLFF.